The sequence of this TCR beta chain was determined in a study of immunodeficiency (dated by TCRdb to between 2018 and 2021). Concerning the study at large: Repertoire analysis was done to look for VDJ recombination defects and oligoclonality.

After extraction using the QIAamp DNA Blood Mini Kit, genomic DNA was sent off for immunoSEQ repertoire analysis. Using a standard quantity of genomic DNA template, multiplex PCR was run to amplify the CDR3 regions. The PCR products underwent sequencing on an Illumina platform. The authors' analysis ran thus. Sequences were mapped to a reference, using V, D and J gene definitions from IMGT. A nearest-neighbor clustering algorithm merged closely related sequences to remove PCR and sequencing errors. V, D and J usage was examined in productive unique and total sequences using ImmunoSEQ Analyzer tools along with R version 3.6.1. In its TCRdb copy, this immuneACCESS table keeps in-frame sequences only and misses some clones. Where compared with another copy, unresolved V genes explain less than half of these, and the others have no known cause. V and J calls plus clone size are reproduced from that table; the DNA served to infer D and trimming. The sample records a few thousand clones, roughly 86% of which are singletons. The top ten hold roughly 21% of the sample.

The germline V gene (reference sequence) specifies GTSNPN as CDR1 and SVGIG as CDR2. V lost 2 bases and J lost 4 bases; the stretch between them is 9 bases long. Taken from cysteine to phenylalanine, the CDR3 has 13 residues. Left in the record is the CDR3 DNA by itself, 39 bases read in frame from the first base. Patients showed reduced numbers of naive CD4 T cells and, even more so, naive CD8 T cells, along with expanded effector memory subpopulations. CD3+CD4+ T cells were sorted from fresh PBMCs before TCR sequencing. Here is what the overall study found, with its caveats: CD4+ T cell V-J pairing and productive entropy appeared similar between patients and controls. Severe oligoclonality, as judged by top-100 and total clonotype frequencies, was observed in patient CD8+ T cells but not in patient CD4+ T cells. In the entropy comparisons of patients versus healthy controls, patients were shown as n=3 (open circles), and an effect on thymic development was only suggested as possible.

As concerns this clone: Its antigen target is currently unknown. The input lacks base qualities; no much larger clone sits a single base away.

The rearranged segments are TRBV30 and TRBJ1-5; the D gene is unclear. The clonotype was recovered from a woman aged 18-29 years with POLD1 deficiency. Material for sequencing was CD4+ T cells from blood. The nucleotides read TGTGCCTGGAGTCGTTTGGGGAATCAGCCCCAGCATTTT. Translated, this gives CAWSRLGNQPQHF.